This T cell receptor beta chain was profiled in a study of shared clonotypes between healthy human individuals. Only one count was recorded for this clone. The antigen remains unidentified. Notes on the study in general: Against clonotypes common to all four donors, non-shared ones had lower generation probabilities.

Some clones are missing from TCRdb's copy, which holds only in-frame ones; the method was immunoSEQ multiplex PCR. This sample yields about 2.4 million clones, of which 85% to 95% are seen a single time; more than 0.12% belongs to the top ten. This clonotype was obtained from a man aged 18-30 years in good health. Input material: naive CD4+ T cells sorted from blood. Subset meaning: CD45RA+ positively selected.

For the CDR3, the DNA is TGTGCCAGCAGCTTAGCGAGCGGGGGTCTTCCTGAAGCTTTCTTT. Translation: CASSLASGGLPEAFF. This chain links TRBV7-9 with TRBJ1-1, with a possible D match to TRBD1 (5 bases). The V and J ends lost 0 bases and 6 bases respectively, with 14 bases between them. This CDR3 is built from 15 residues. Germline CDR1 and CDR2: SEHNR and FQNEAQ (reference sequence).